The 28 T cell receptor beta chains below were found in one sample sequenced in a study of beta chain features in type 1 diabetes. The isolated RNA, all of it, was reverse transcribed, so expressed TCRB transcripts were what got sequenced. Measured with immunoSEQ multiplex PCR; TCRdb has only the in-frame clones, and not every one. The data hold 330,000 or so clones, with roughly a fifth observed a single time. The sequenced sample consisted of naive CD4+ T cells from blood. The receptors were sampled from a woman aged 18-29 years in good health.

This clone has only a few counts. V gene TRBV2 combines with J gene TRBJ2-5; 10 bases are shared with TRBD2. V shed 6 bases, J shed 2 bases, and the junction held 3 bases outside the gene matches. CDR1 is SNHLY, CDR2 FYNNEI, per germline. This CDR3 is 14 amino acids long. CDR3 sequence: CASRAAGGQETQYF. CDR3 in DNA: TGTGCCAGCAGAGCAGCGGGAGGGCAAGAGACCCAGTACTTC.

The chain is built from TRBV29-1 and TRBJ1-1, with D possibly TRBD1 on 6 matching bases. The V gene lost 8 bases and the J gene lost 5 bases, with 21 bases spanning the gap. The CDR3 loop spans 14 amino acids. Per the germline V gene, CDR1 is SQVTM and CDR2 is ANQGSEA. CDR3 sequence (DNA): TGCAGCTCCTCAGGGGTGACTGGGCTAACTGAAGCTTTCTTT. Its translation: CSSSGVTGLTEAFF. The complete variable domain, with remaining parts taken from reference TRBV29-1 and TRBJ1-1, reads SAVISQKPSRDICQRGTSLTIQCQVDSQVTMMFWYRQQPGQSLTLIATANQGSEATYESGFVIDKFPISRPNLTFSTLTVSNMSPEDSSIYLCSSSGVTGLTEAFFGQGTRLTVV.

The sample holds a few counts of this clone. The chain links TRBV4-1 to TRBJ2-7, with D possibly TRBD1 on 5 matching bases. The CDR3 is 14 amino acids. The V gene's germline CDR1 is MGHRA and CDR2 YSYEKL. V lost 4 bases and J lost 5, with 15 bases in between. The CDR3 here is CASSPTSRVHEQYF. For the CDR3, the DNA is TGCGCCAGCAGCCCAACTTCCAGGGTCCACGAGCAGTACTTC.

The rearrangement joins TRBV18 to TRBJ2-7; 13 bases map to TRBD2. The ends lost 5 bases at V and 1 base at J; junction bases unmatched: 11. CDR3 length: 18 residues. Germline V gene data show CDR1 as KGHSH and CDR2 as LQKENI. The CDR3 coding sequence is TGTGCCAGCTCAACCTTCCGACTAGCGGGGGGCCTGTCCTACGAGCAGTACTTC. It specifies CASSTFRLAGGLSYEQYF.

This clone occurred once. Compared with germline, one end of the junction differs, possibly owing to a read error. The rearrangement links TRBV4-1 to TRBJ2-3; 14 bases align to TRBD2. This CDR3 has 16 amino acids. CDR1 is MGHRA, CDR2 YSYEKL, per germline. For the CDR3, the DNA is TGTGCCAGCAGCCAACCCGGGACTAGCGGGGGTCATACGCAGTATTTT. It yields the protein CASSQPGTSGGHTQYF.

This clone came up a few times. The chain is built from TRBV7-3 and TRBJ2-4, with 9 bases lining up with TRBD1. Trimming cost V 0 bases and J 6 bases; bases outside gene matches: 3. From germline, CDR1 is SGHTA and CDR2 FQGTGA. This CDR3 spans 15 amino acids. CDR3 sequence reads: CASSLTGQGSNIQYF. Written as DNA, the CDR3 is TGTGCCAGCAGCTTAACGGGACAGGGATCAAACATTCAGTACTTC.

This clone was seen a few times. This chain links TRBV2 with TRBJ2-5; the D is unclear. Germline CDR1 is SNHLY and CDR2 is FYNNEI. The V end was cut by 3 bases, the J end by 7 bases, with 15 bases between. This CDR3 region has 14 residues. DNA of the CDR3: TGTGCCAGCAGTGAGGTAGACCCGTCGGGGACCCAGTACTTC. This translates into CASSEVDPSGTQYF.

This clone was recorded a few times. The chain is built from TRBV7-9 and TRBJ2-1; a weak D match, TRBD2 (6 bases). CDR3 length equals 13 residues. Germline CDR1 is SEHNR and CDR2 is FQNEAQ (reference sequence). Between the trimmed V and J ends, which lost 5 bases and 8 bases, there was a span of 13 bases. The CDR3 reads CASSMTRVYEQFF. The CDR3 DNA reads TGTGCCAGCAGCATGACTAGAGTCTATGAGCAGTTCTTC.

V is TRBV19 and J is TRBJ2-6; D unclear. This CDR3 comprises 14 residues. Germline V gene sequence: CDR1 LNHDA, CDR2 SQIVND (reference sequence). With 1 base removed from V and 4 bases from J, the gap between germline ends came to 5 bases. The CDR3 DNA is TGTGCCAGTAGTATAGGGCAGGGGGCCAACGTCCTGACTTTC. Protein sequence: CASSIGQGANVLTF.

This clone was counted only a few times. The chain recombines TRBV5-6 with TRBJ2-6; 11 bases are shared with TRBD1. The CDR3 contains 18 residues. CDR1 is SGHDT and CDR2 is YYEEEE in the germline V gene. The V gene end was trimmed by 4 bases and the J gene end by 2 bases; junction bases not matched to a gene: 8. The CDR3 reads CASSPRTGGRPGANVLTF. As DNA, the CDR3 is TGTGCCAGCAGCCCCCGGACAGGGGGCCGTCCTGGGGCCAACGTCCTGACTTTC.

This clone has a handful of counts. CDR3 DNA sequence: TGCGCCAGCAGCTTTCAGGGCCGTTCCACAGATACGCAGTATTTT. Translation gives CASSFQGRSTDTQYF. The chain carries TRBV5-1 and TRBJ2-3, with a weak D call TRBD1 (5 bases). CDR3 size: 15 residues. V was shortened by 2 bases and J by 2 bases, with 12 bases between the two germline ends. Per germline, CDR1 SGHRS and CDR2 YFSETQ.

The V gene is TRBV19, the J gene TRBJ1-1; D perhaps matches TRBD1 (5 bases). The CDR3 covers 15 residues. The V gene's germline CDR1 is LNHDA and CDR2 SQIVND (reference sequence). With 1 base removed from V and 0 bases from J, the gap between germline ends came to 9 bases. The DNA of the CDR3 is TGTGCCAGTAGTATAGCCGGCAGGGTGAACACTGAAGCTTTCTTT. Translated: CASSIAGRVNTEAFF.

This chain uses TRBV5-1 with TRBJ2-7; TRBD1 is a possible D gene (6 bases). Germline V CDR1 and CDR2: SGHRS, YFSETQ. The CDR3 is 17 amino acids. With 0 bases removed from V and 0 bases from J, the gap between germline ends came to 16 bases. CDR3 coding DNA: TGCGCCAGCAGCTTGGGGGCAGGGGAGTTGGGCTCCTACGAGCAGTACTTC. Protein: CASSLGAGELGSYEQYF.

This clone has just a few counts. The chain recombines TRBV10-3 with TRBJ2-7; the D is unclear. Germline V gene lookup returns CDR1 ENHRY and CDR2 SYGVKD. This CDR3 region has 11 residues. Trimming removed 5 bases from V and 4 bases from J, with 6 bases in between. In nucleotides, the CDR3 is TGTGCCATCAGTACTATGTACGAGCAGTACTTC. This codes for CAISTMYEQYF.

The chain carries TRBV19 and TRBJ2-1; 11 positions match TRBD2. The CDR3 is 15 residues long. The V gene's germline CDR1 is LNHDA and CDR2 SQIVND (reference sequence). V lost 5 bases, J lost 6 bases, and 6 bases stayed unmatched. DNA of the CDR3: TGTGCCAGTAGTCCCCTAGCGGGGGGCCTCAATGAGCAGTTCTTC. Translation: CASSPLAGGLNEQFF.

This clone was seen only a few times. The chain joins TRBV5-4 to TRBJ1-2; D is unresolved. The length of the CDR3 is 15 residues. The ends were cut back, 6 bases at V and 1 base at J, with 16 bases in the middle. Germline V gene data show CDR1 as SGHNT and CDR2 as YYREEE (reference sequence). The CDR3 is CASTSPGKLNYGYTF. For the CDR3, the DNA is TGTGCCAGCACCTCCCCGGGGAAACTTAACTATGGCTACACCTTC. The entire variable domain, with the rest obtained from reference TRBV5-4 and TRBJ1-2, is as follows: ETGVTQSPTHLIKTRGQQVTLRCSSQSGHNTVSWYQQALGQGPQFIFQYYREEENGRGNFPPRFSGLQFPNYSSELNVNALELDDSALYLCASTSPGKLNYGYTFGSGTRLTVV.

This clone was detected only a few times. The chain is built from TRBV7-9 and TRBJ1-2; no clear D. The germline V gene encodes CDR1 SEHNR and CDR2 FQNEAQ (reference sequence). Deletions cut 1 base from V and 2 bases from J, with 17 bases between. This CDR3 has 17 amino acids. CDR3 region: CASSLVGRSSENYGYTF. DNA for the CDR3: TGTGCCAGCAGCTTAGTAGGCAGGTCGTCAGAGAACTATGGCTACACCTTC.

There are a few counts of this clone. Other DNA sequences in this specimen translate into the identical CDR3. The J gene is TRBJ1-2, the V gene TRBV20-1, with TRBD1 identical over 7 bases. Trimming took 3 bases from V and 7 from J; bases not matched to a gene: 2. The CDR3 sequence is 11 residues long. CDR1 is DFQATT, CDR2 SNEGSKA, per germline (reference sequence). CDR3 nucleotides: TGCAGTGCTAGGGACAGGTTTGGCTACACCTTC. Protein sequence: CSARDRFGYTF.

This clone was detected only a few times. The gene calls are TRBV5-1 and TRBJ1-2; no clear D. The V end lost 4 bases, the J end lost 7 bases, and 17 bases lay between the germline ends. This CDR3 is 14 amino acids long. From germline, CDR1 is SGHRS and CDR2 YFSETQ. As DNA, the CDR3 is TGCGCCAGCAGCCCCGGCCCGAGAGGGATTGGCTACACCTTC. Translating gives CASSPGPRGIGYTF.

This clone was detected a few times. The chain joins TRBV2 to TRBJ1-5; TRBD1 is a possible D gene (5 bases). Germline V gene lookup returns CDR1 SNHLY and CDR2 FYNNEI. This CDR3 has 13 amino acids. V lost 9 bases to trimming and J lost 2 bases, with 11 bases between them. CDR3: CASGTGGNQPQHF. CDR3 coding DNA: TGTGCCAGTGGGACGGGGGGCAATCAGCCCCAGCATTTT.

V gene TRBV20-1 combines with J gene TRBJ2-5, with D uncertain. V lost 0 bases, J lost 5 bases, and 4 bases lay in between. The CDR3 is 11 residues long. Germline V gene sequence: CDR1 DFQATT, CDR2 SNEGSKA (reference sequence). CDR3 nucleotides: TGCAGTGCTAGAGAGAGGGAGACCCAGTACTTC. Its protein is CSARERETQYF.

The CDR3 DNA reads as TGTGCCAGTAGTATAGAACTAGCGGGAGCACGGACCGGGGAGCTGTTTTTT. Its protein product is CASSIELAGARTGELFF. V and J are TRBV19 and TRBJ2-2; 11 bases line up with TRBD2. CDR3 size: 17 residues. Germline values: CDR1 LNHDA, CDR2 SQIVND (reference sequence). V lost 0 bases to trimming and J lost 5 bases; unmatched junction nucleotides: 5.

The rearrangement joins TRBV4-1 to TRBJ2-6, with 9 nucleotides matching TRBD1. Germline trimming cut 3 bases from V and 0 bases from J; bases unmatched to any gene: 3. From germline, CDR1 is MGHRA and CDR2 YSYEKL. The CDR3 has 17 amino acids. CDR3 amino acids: CASSQVDRGSGANVLTF. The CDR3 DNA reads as TGCGCCAGCAGCCAGGTGGACAGGGGCTCTGGGGCCAACGTCCTGACTTTC.

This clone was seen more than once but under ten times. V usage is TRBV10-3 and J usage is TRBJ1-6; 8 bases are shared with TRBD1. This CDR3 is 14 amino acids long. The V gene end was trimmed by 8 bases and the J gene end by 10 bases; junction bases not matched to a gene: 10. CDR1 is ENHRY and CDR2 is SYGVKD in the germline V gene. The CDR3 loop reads CAIGGDRFLSPLHF. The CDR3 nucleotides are TGTGCCATCGGGGGGGACAGGTTTCTCTCACCCCTCCACTTT.

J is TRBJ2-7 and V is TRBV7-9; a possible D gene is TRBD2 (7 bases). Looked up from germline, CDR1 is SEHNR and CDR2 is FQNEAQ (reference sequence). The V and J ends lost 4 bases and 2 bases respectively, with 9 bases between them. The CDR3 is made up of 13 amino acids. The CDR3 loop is CASSSGGPYEQYF. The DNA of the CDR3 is TGTGCCAGCAGCTCCGGGGGGCCCTACGAGCAGTACTTC.

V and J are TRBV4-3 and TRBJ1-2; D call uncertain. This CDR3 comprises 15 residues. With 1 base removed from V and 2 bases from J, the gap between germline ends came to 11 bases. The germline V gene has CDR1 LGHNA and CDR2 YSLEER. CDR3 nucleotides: TGCGCCAGCAGCCAAGCCTTCACGGGGAACTATGGCTACACCTTC. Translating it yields CASSQAFTGNYGYTF.

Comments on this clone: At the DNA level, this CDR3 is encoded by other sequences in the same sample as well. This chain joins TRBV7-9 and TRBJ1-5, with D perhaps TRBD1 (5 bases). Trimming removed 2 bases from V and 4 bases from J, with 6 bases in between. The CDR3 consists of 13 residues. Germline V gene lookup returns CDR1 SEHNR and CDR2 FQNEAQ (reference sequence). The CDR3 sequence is CASSLQGNQPQHF. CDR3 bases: TGTGCCAGCAGCTTACAGGGAAATCAGCCCCAGCATTTT.

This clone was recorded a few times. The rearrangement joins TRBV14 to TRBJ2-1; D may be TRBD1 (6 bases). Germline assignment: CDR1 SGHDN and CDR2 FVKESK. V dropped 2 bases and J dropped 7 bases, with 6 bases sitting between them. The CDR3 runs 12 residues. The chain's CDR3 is CASSQQGNEQFF. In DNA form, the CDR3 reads TGTGCCAGCAGCCAACAGGGGAATGAGCAGTTCTTC. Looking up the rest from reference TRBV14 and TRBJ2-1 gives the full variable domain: EAGVTQFPSHSVIEKGQTVTLRCDPISGHDNLYWYRRVMGKEIKFLLHFVKESKQDESGMPNNRFLAERTGGTYSTLKVQPAELEDSGVYFCASSQQGNEQFFGPGTRLTVL.